The next 28 T cell receptor beta chains were all read from a single sample in a study of cytomegalovirus exposure and HLA in healthy donors. The PCR employed 60 Vbeta primers together with 13 Jbeta primers. Sequencing was performed with immunoSEQ multiplex PCR; in TCRdb, only in-frame clones are kept and a portion is missing. In all, the sample yields just over 200,000 clones. Sample: PBMCs. The receptors stem from a girl aged 2-9 years in good health and CMV-seropositive.

This chain links TRBV19 with TRBJ2-2; D might be TRBD2 (6 bases). Germline CDR1 is LNHDA and CDR2 is SQIVND (reference sequence). V was shortened by 5 bases and J by 2 bases, with 12 bases between the two germline ends. The CDR3 totals 15 residues. CDR3 nucleotide sequence: TGTGCCAGTAGTTTCCGGGACTCAAACACCGGGGAGCTGTTTTTT. Its translation is CASSFRDSNTGELFF.

The rearrangement uses TRBV19 and TRBJ1-1; possibly TRBD1 for D (5 bases). V dropped 7 bases and J dropped 3 bases, with 12 bases sitting between them. This CDR3 spans 13 amino acids. Germline V CDR1 and CDR2: LNHDA, SQIVND (reference sequence). CDR3 bases: TGTGCCAGTATAGCAGGGCAACACACTGAAGCTTTCTTT. Translated, it gives CASIAGQHTEAFF.

V gene TRBV28 combines with J gene TRBJ2-3; the match to TRBD2 covers 7 bases. The CDR3 consists of 16 residues. The ends lost 7 bases at V and 6 bases at J; junction bases unmatched: 16. Looked up from germline, CDR1 is MDHEN and CDR2 is SYDVKM. This chain's CDR3 is CASTRGAGDVTDTQYF. CDR3 nucleotide sequence: TGTGCCAGCACCCGTGGGGCGGGAGACGTTACGGATACGCAGTATTTT.

V and J are TRBV7-2 and TRBJ2-7; 11 nucleotides align to TRBD2. In germline, CDR1 is SGHTA, CDR2 FQGNSA. The CDR3 totals 14 residues. Trimming cost V 5 bases and J 3 bases; bases outside gene matches: 3. CDR3 DNA: TGTGCCAGCAGCCCTACTAGCGGGAGCTACGAGCAGTACTTC. This encodes CASSPTSGSYEQYF.

The chain couples TRBV28 to TRBJ1-3, with 11 bases identical to TRBD1. The germline V gene has CDR1 MDHEN and CDR2 SYDVKM. Losses at the gene ends were 4 bases for V and 8 bases for J; bases not matched to a gene: 7. This CDR3 region has 15 residues. Written as DNA, the CDR3 is TGTGCCAGCAGTTATAGGGACAGGGGGACAGACACCATATATTTT. This codes for CASSYRDRGTDTIYF.

The V call is TRBV19, the J call TRBJ1-5; D remains unclear. Germline assignment: CDR1 LNHDA and CDR2 SQIVND (reference sequence). The CDR3 runs 13 residues. V was trimmed by 7 bases and J by 6 bases, leaving 13 bases between them. The CDR3 DNA is TGTGCCAGTACCAGAGGGTTGGGTCAGCCCCAGCATTTT. Translation: CASTRGLGQPQHF.

The rearrangement links TRBV5-1 to TRBJ2-2; unclear D gene. The CDR3 has 13 amino acids. The V end lost 10 bases, the J end lost 1 base, and 11 bases lay between the germline ends. Germline lookup yields CDR1 SGHRS and CDR2 YFSETQ. Here the CDR3 DNA reads TGCGCCTCCGGGTCCGGGAACACCGGGGAGCTGTTTTTT. Translated, it gives CASGSGNTGELFF.

The V and J genes are TRBV5-1 and TRBJ1-2; D is ambiguous. Trimming took off 4 bases at V and 1 base at J, with 8 bases between the two ends. The V gene's germline CDR1 is SGHRS and CDR2 YFSETQ. The CDR3 totals 13 residues. CDR3 DNA sequence: TGCGCCAGCAGCCTTACAGATAACTATGGCTACACCTTC. Protein: CASSLTDNYGYTF.

V is TRBV19 and J is TRBJ2-1, with 12 bases matching TRBD2. The CDR3 extends over 18 amino acids. Germline V gene sequence: CDR1 LNHDA, CDR2 SQIVND (reference sequence). V shed 3 bases, J shed 0 bases, and the junction held 6 bases outside the gene matches. CDR3 nucleotide sequence: TGTGCCAGTAGTATCCTTCTGACTAGCGGGAGCTCCTACAATGAGCAGTTCTTC. Its protein is CASSILLTSGSSYNEQFF.

This chain uses TRBV30 with TRBJ1-1; 9 nucleotides line up with TRBD1. The V segment lost 7 bases and the J segment 5 bases; nucleotides outside the gene matches: 23. This CDR3 spans 18 amino acids. Germline V gene data show CDR1 as GTSNPN and CDR2 as SVGIG (reference sequence). The CDR3 DNA follows: TGTGCCTCGATCTACCGAGGACAGGGGAGCTCTGAAATGACTGAAGCTTTCTTT. Protein: CASIYRGQGSSEMTEAFF.

This rearrangement joins TRBV18 to TRBJ2-6, with D perhaps TRBD1 (7 bases). Trimming stripped 8 bases from V and 1 base from J, with 18 bases between. CDR1 is KGHSH, CDR2 LQKENI, per germline. The CDR3 extends over 17 amino acids. CDR3 residues: CASQGTGDWSGANVLTF. The CDR3, as DNA: TGTGCCAGCCAGGGAACAGGGGACTGGTCTGGGGCCAACGTCCTGACTTTC.

The chain couples TRBV27 to TRBJ2-3, with D perhaps matching TRBD1 (5 bases). Germline V gene sequence: CDR1 MNHEY, CDR2 SMNVEV (reference sequence). The CDR3 totals 13 residues. V was clipped by 11 bases and J by 3 bases, with 15 bases between them. The CDR3 DNA is TGTGCCGAACACAGGTGTAGGACAGATACGCAGTATTTT. Translating it yields CAEHRCRTDTQYF.

The chain employs TRBV18 and TRBJ2-5; D is unresolved. The germline V and J ends were trimmed by 1 base and 5 bases, with 17 bases remaining between them. Germline V gives CDR1 KGHSH, CDR2 LQKENI. The CDR3 consists of 16 residues. DNA of the CDR3: TGTGCCAGCTCACCACAGTCATCTTCAGTCCCCGAGACCCAGTACTTC. Protein sequence: CASSPQSSSVPETQYF.

This chain uses TRBV4-1 with TRBJ1-2, with D uncertain. CDR3 size: 16 residues. V was pared by 1 base and J by 0 bases, with 12 bases between. Germline CDR1 reads MGHRA; CDR2 reads YSYEKL. The CDR3 spells CASSQVDSASNYGYTF. In DNA, the CDR3 is TGCGCCAGCAGCCAAGTGGATAGCGCTTCTAACTATGGCTACACCTTC.

The chain carries TRBV27 and TRBJ2-1; 10 positions match TRBD2. Per germline, CDR1 MNHEY and CDR2 SMNVEV (reference sequence). V was clipped by 5 bases and J by 3 bases; unmatched bases: 10. The CDR3 consists of 17 residues. CDR3 residues: CASSKLIAGGLYNEQFF. CDR3 in DNA: TGTGCCAGCAGTAAGCTAATAGCGGGAGGCCTCTACAATGAGCAGTTCTTC.

The rearrangement uses TRBV15 and TRBJ1-2, with TRBD1 identical over 9 bases. The J segment lost 4 bases and the V segment lost 0 bases, leaving 9 bases of the junction unmatched. The length of the CDR3 is 17 residues. Germline loops: CDR1 LNHNV, CDR2 YYDKDF (reference sequence). The CDR3 DNA sequence: TGTGCCACCAGCAGAGATTTGGGGACAGGGAAAACCTATGGCTACACCTTC. As protein: CATSRDLGTGKTYGYTF.

The chain employs TRBV19 and TRBJ1-1; D ambiguous. Germline V gene sequence: CDR1 LNHDA, CDR2 SQIVND (reference sequence). This CDR3 contains 15 residues. V shed 3 bases and J shed 0 bases, with 11 bases lying between them. CDR3 residues: CASSISPHLNTEAFF. The DNA of the CDR3 is TGTGCCAGTAGTATTAGCCCACACTTGAACACTGAAGCTTTCTTT. Full variable domain (outside the CDR3, taken from reference TRBV19 and TRBJ1-1): DGGITQSPKYLFRKEGQNVTLSCEQNLNHDAMYWYRQDPGQGLRLIYYSQIVNDFQKGDIAEGYSVSREKKESFPLTVTSAQKNPTAFYLCASSISPHLNTEAFFGQGTRLTVV.

The V call is TRBV28, the J call TRBJ2-4; D remains ambiguous. The CDR3 consists of 15 residues. V lost 5 bases and J 0 bases, leaving 11 bases between the germline ends. From germline, CDR1 is MDHEN and CDR2 SYDVKM. This chain's CDR3 is CASSPQSLAKNIQYF. CDR3 DNA: TGTGCCAGCAGTCCCCAGTCCTTAGCCAAAAACATTCAGTACTTC.

This chain joins TRBV4-2 and TRBJ2-7; 9 nucleotides match TRBD1. The J segment lost 6 bases and the V segment lost 0 bases, leaving 3 bases of the junction unmatched. The CDR3 runs 14 residues. The V gene's germline CDR1 is LGHNA and CDR2 YNFKEQ. The CDR3 spells CASSQEGTGFEQYF. CDR3 nucleotides: TGTGCCAGCAGCCAAGAGGGGACAGGGTTCGAGCAGTACTTC.

The CDR3 is CASSPPGQGNEKLFF. CDR3 coding DNA: TGTGCCAGCAGTCCTCCGGGACAGGGGAATGAAAAACTGTTTTTT. This chain links TRBV2 with TRBJ1-4, with TRBD1 identical over 10 bases. The CDR3 consists of 15 residues. With 5 bases clipped from V and 5 bases from J, the junction kept 5 bases outside the gene matches. In germline, CDR1 is SNHLY, CDR2 FYNNEI.

CDR3 sequence: CASSQAPSHSYEQYF. CDR3 nucleotide sequence: TGCGCCAGCAGCCAAGCCCCTTCACACTCCTACGAGCAGTACTTC. The V gene is TRBV4-1, the J gene TRBJ2-7; D not resolved. Germline CDR1 reads MGHRA; CDR2 reads YSYEKL. The CDR3 is made up of 15 amino acids. Trimming shortened V by 1 base and J by 0 bases, and 10 bases separated the two germline ends.

V and J are TRBV28 and TRBJ1-4, with 9 bases aligning to TRBD1. The CDR3 covers 16 residues. The V and J ends lost 1 base and 8 bases, in that order; junction bases with no gene match: 8. The germline V gene encodes CDR1 MDHEN and CDR2 SYDVKM. CDR3 loop: CASSLFAGTGREKLFF. The CDR3 bases are TGTGCCAGCAGTTTATTCGCCGGGACAGGGAGGGAAAAACTGTTTTTT. The whole variable domain, remainder taken from reference TRBV28 and TRBJ1-4, is DVKVTQSSRYLVKRTGEKVFLECVQDMDHENMFWYRQDPGLGLRLIYFSYDVKMKEKGDIPEGYSVSREKKERFSLILESASTNQTSMYLCASSLFAGTGREKLFFGSGTQLSVL.

The rearrangement links TRBV11-2 to TRBJ2-3; D is possibly TRBD2 (5 bases). The germline CDR1 and CDR2 sequences are SGHAT and FQNNGV. The V and J ends lost 3 bases and 5 bases respectively, with 15 bases between them. The CDR3 is 15 amino acids. CDR3 residues: CASSLKGESGDTQYF. The CDR3 DNA is TGTGCCAGCAGCTTGAAGGGAGAGTCAGGAGATACGCAGTATTTT.

V and J are TRBV19 and TRBJ1-1; no definite D call. The CDR3 covers 13 residues. V was trimmed by 2 bases and J by 7 bases, leaving 11 bases between them. The V gene's germline CDR1 is LNHDA and CDR2 SQIVND (reference sequence). CDR3 nucleotide sequence: TGTGCCAGTAGTATAAGTTTTGGGCTTGAAGCTTTCTTT. Residues: CASSISFGLEAFF.

This chain uses TRBV5-4 with TRBJ1-2, with D maybe TRBD1 (6 bases). Trimming cost V 4 bases and J 4 bases, with 17 bases left between them. The CDR3 has 15 amino acids. Germline CDR1 and CDR2: SGHNT and YYREEE (reference sequence). CDR3 in amino acids: CASSPRAGAAYGYTF. CDR3 sequence (DNA): TGTGCCAGCAGCCCTCGGGCGGGGGCGGCCTATGGCTACACCTTC.

The chain combines TRBV2 with TRBJ1-3; D uncertain. The CDR3 length is 15 residues. The germline V and J ends were trimmed by 7 bases and 4 bases, with 17 bases remaining between them. Germline CDR1 and CDR2: SNHLY and FYNNEI. The CDR3 DNA reads as TGTGCCAGCAATTATGGGGAGGGTTCGGGAAACACCATATATTTT. Translation gives CASNYGEGSGNTIYF.

The rearrangement joins TRBV27 to TRBJ1-1; D possibly corresponds to TRBD1 (5 bases). V was clipped by 0 bases and J by 4 bases, with 9 bases between them. Germline V CDR1 and CDR2: MNHEY, SMNVEV (reference sequence). The CDR3 length is 14 residues. CDR3 coding DNA: TGTGCCAGCAGTTTATCAGGGGTTGTCACTGAAGCTTTCTTT. Its translation is CASSLSGVVTEAFF.

The chain employs TRBV28 and TRBJ2-1; D perhaps matches TRBD1 (6 bases). CDR1 MDHEN and CDR2 SYDVKM come from the germline V gene. The CDR3 covers 14 residues. The ends were cut back, 4 bases at V and 4 bases at J, with 11 bases in the middle. The CDR3 loop reads CASSSHQGYNEQFF. The CDR3 DNA sequence: TGTGCCAGCAGTTCCCATCAGGGGTACAATGAGCAGTTCTTC. Looking up the rest from reference TRBV28 and TRBJ2-1 gives the full variable domain: DVKVTQSSRYLVKRTGEKVFLECVQDMDHENMFWYRQDPGLGLRLIYFSYDVKMKEKGDIPEGYSVSREKKERFSLILESASTNQTSMYLCASSSHQGYNEQFFGPGTRLTVL.